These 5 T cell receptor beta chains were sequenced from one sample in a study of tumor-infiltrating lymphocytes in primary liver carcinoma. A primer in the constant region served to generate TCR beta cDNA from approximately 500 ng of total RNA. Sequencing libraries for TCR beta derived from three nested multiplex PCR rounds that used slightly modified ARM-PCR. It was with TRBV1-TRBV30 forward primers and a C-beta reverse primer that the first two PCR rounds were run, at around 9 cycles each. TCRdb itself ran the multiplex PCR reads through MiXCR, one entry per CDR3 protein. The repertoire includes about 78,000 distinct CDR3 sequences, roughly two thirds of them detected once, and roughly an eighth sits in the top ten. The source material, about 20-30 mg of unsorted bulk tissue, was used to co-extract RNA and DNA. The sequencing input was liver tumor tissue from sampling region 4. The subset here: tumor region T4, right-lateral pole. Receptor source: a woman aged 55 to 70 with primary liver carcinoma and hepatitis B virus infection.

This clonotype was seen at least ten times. For the CDR3, the DNA is TGTGCCAGCAGCTTAGTGGGACAGGGTCATCAGCCCCAGCATTTT. It specifies CASSLVGQGHQPQHF. This sequence joins TRBV7-9 and TRBJ1-5, with TRBD1 identical over 9 bases. Germline-derived CDR1 and CDR2 are SEHNR and FQNEAQ (reference sequence). V lost 1 base and J lost 5; bases outside the gene matches: 3. The CDR3 extends over 15 amino acids.

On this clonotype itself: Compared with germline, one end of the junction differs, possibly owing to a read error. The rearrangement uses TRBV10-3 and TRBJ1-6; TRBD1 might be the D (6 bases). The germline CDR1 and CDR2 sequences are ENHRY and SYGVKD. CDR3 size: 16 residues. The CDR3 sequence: CAISVSNTGSGSLLHF. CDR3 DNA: TGTGCCATCAGTGTGTCCAACACAGGGTCGGGCTCACTCCTCCACTTT.

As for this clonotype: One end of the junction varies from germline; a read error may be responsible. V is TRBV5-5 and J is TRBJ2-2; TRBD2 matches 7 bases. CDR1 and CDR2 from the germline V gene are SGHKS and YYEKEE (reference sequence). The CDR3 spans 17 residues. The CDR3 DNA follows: TGCGCCAGCGGCTTGGTGGGTTCGGGAGGACCCACCGGGGAGCTGTTTTTT. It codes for CASGLVGSGGPTGELFF.

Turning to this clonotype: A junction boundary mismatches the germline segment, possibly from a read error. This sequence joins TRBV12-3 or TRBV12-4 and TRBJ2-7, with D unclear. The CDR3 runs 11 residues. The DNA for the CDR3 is TGTGCTAGCATCCCAGGTACCGAGCAGTACTTC. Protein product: CASIPGTEQYF.

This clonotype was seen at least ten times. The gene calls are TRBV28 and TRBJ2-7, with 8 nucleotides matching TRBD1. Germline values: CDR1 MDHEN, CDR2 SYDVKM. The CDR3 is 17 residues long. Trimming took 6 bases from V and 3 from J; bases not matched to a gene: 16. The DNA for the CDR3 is TGTGCCAGCAGCTCCCGTTTCGTAGACAGGGGACGCTACGAGCAGTACTTC. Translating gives CASSSRFVDRGRYEQYF.